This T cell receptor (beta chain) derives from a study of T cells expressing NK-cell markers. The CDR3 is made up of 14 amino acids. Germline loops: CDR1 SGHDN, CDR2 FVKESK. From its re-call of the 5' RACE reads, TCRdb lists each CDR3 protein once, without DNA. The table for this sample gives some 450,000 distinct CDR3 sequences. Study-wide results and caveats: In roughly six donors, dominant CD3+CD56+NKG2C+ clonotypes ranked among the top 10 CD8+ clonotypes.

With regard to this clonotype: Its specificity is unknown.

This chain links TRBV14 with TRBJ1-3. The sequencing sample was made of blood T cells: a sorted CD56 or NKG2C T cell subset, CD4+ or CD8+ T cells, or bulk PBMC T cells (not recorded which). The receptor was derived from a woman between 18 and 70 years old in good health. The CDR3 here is CASSPQPSGNTIYF.